What follows describes a single T cell receptor (beta chain). Its target is not known. This entry belongs to a study of cytomegalovirus exposure and HLA in healthy donors. Trimming took 6 bases from V and 6 from J; bases not matched to a gene: 8. The CDR3 totals 15 residues. Germline lookup yields CDR1 ENHRY and CDR2 SYGVKD. Study observations and caveats: Productive status was seen about 87% or about 30% of the time for most TCR beta V segments in an earlier analysis.

Amplification used 60 Vbeta primers and 13 Jbeta primers. TCRdb keeps only in-frame clones here, not all; method: immunoSEQ multiplex PCR. Of about 170,000 clones listed, over 75% are singletons. The clonotype was recovered from a woman aged 45 to 65 in good health and CMV-seropositive. What was sequenced was PBMCs. This chain uses TRBV10-3 with TRBJ2-1; 10 bases are shared with TRBD2. The CDR3 here is CAIREGLAAANEQFF. CDR3 coding DNA: TGTGCCATCAGGGAAGGACTAGCGGCGGCCAATGAGCAGTTCTTC.